These 20 T cell receptor beta chains were sequenced from one sample in a study of shared clonotypes between healthy human individuals. Clones were read by immunoSEQ multiplex PCR, and TCRdb kept only the in-frame ones, dropping some. Of some 1 million clones listed, about 75% are singletons. What was sequenced was memory CD4+ T cells sorted from blood. Subset here: CD45RA-negative fraction. The origin of the receptors is a man younger than 30 in good health.

This clone was seen repeatedly, ten times or more. The rearrangement links TRBV5-6 to TRBJ1-4; D is ambiguous. The CDR3 has 12 residues. The germline V and J ends were trimmed by 2 bases and 14 bases, with 13 bases remaining between them. Looked up from germline, CDR1 is SGHDT and CDR2 is YYEEEE. CDR3 sequence reads: CASSFLGRELFF. The CDR3 DNA is TGTGCCAGCAGCTTTCTTGGACGTGAGCTGTTTTTT.

In its sample, this clone was seen a few times. The chain links TRBV7-3 to TRBJ1-1; the match to TRBD1 covers 7 bases. Trimming cost V 4 bases and J 0 bases; bases outside gene matches: 5. Germline values: CDR1 SGHTA, CDR2 FQGTGA. The CDR3 sequence is 15 residues long. CDR3 loop: CASSSQGQVNTEAFF. Written as DNA, the CDR3 is TGTGCCAGCAGCTCTCAAGGACAGGTGAACACTGAAGCTTTCTTT.

This chain joins TRBV28 and TRBJ1-4, with TRBD1 as a possible D gene (6 bases). CDR1 MDHEN and CDR2 SYDVKM come from the germline V gene. CDR3 length equals 15 residues. Trimming took 2 bases from V and 7 from J, leaving 14 bases between them. Here the CDR3 DNA reads TGTGCCAGCAGTTTACCAACAGGGAACCCTGAAAAACTGTTTTTT. Translation: CASSLPTGNPEKLFF.

In regard to this clone: The junction does not match germline at one end; this may be a read error. V is TRBV7-7 and J is TRBJ2-2, with D tentatively TRBD1 (7 bases). Germline-derived CDR1 and CDR2 are SSHAT and FNYEAQ (reference sequence). The CDR3 sequence is 13 residues long. In DNA, the CDR3 is TGTGCTAGCAGCCAGGGGGGAGCCGGGGAGCTGTTTTTT. Its translation is CASSQGGAGELFF.

V gene TRBV18 combines with J gene TRBJ2-7; 7 nucleotides match TRBD1. Trimming took 3 bases from V and 6 from J; bases not matched to a gene: 5. The CDR3 sequence is 13 residues long. CDR1 is KGHSH, CDR2 LQKENI, per germline. Written as DNA, the CDR3 is TGTGCCAGCTCACCCGAACAGGGGCTCGAGCAGTACTTC. Translation: CASSPEQGLEQYF.

The V call is TRBV30, the J call TRBJ1-1; D remains unclear. CDR3 length equals 12 residues. V was trimmed by 3 bases and J by 9 bases, leaving 14 bases between them. Germline-derived CDR1 and CDR2 are GTSNPN and SVGIG (reference sequence). CDR3 residues: CAWSLGLSKAFF. The CDR3 nucleotides read TGTGCCTGGAGCCTTGGGCTATCGAAAGCTTTCTTT.

This clone was seen only once. The rearrangement uses TRBV5-5 and TRBJ1-1; D remains ambiguous. This CDR3 has 15 residues. CDR1 and CDR2 from the germline V gene are SGHKS and YYEKEE (reference sequence). Trimming removed 0 bases from V and 1 base from J, with 10 bases in between. The CDR3 sequence: CASSLAATKNTEAFF. Written as DNA, the CDR3 is TGTGCCAGCAGCTTGGCCGCGACGAAGAACACTGAAGCTTTCTTT.

V is TRBV29-1 and J is TRBJ2-7, with D possibly TRBD2 on 7 matching bases. This CDR3 is built from 14 residues. The V end was cut by 6 bases, the J end by 5 bases, with 20 bases between. Germline V gives CDR1 SQVTM, CDR2 ANQGSEA. The CDR3 region is CSVKRGGTSDEQYF. The CDR3 region has the DNA TGCAGCGTCAAAAGGGGGGGGACGAGTGACGAGCAGTACTTC.

The chain recombines TRBV6-5 with TRBJ2-7; D is unresolved. The CDR3 is made up of 14 amino acids. Trimming took 6 bases from V and 6 from J, leaving 18 bases between them. Germline V lookup: CDR1 MNHEY, CDR2 SVGAGI. This CDR3 is CASRSPGLKGEQYF. For the CDR3, the DNA is TGTGCCAGCAGAAGCCCCGGTTTAAAGGGCGAGCAGTACTTC.

The chain carries TRBV30 and TRBJ1-2, with unresolved D. The CDR3 length is 9 residues. In germline, CDR1 is GTSNPN, CDR2 SVGIG (reference sequence). Trimming left V 7 bases short and J 10 bases short, with 10 bases between. Written as DNA, the CDR3 is TGTGCCTTCGGACCGAACTACACCTTC. This encodes CAFGPNYTF.

The chain joins TRBV25-1 to TRBJ2-1; TRBD2 agrees at 11 bases. The CDR3 sequence is 15 residues long. Germline V CDR1 and CDR2: MGHDK, SYGVNS. V lost 4 bases, J lost 5 bases, and 4 bases stayed unmatched. Here the CDR3 reads CASSVQLAGDNEQFF. CDR3 coding DNA: TGTGCCAGCAGTGTCCAACTAGCGGGAGACAATGAGCAGTTCTTC. The full variable domain, its missing parts supplied by reference TRBV25-1 and TRBJ2-1, is EADIYQTPRYLVIGTGKKITLECSQTMGHDKMYWYQQDPGMELHLIHYSYGVNSTEKGDLSSESTVSRIRTEHFPLTLESARPSHTSQYLCASSVQLAGDNEQFFGPGTRLTVL.

This clone was seen a handful of times. The gene calls are TRBV2 and TRBJ2-5; 7 nucleotides line up with TRBD1. Germline lookup yields CDR1 SNHLY and CDR2 FYNNEI. CDR3 size: 15 residues. Losses at the gene ends were 5 bases for V and 4 bases for J; bases not matched to a gene: 10. CDR3 region: CASSPTGSEGETQYF. DNA of the CDR3: TGTGCCAGCAGTCCGACAGGGAGTGAAGGAGAGACCCAGTACTTC. Full variable domain (missing parts from reference TRBV2 and TRBJ2-5): EPEVTQTPSHQVTQMGQEVILRCVPISNHLYFYWYRQILGQKVEFLVSFYNNEISEKSEIFDDQFSVERPDGSNFTLKIRSTKLEDSAMYFCASSPTGSEGETQYFGPGTRLLVL.

This chain joins TRBV10-1 and TRBJ2-5; D possibly matches TRBD1 or TRBD2 (5 bases each). V was trimmed by 5 bases and J by 2 bases, leaving 9 bases between them. Per germline, CDR1 WNHNN and CDR2 SYGVQD (reference sequence). This CDR3 has 13 amino acids. The CDR3 DNA reads TGCGCCAGCAGTATGGGGGTACAAGAGACCCAGTACTTC. Translated, it gives CASSMGVQETQYF.

The V and J genes are TRBV5-6 and TRBJ2-3; 9 nucleotides match TRBD1. The CDR3 consists of 16 residues. The junction had 10 bases not matched to a gene; V was cut back by 2 bases and J by 6 bases. Germline V lookup: CDR1 SGHDT, CDR2 YYEEEE. Written as DNA, the CDR3 is TGTGCCAGCAGCTTCGGACAGGGGTCGAAGGGGGATACGCAGTATTTT. Amino acid sequence: CASSFGQGSKGDTQYF.

This sequence joins TRBV7-9 and TRBJ2-2; 10 bases match TRBD1. This CDR3 comprises 15 residues. V lost 4 bases, J lost 4 bases, and 3 bases stayed unmatched. Germline lookup yields CDR1 SEHNR and CDR2 FQNEAQ (reference sequence). CDR3 bases: TGTGCCAGCAGCTCTTGGACAGGGGGCACCGGGGAGCTGTTTTTT. This codes for CASSSWTGGTGELFF.

This rearrangement joins TRBV2 to TRBJ2-1; D uncertain. Germline lookup yields CDR1 SNHLY and CDR2 FYNNEI. CDR3 length: 13 amino acids. V lost 9 bases to trimming and J lost 4 bases, with 13 bases between them. Written as DNA, the CDR3 is TGTGCCAGTGCCGGGTTTCGATACAATGAGCAGTTCTTC. Its protein is CASAGFRYNEQFF. The full variable domain, with the rest looked up from reference TRBV2 and TRBJ2-1, is EPEVTQTPSHQVTQMGQEVILRCVPISNHLYFYWYRQILGQKVEFLVSFYNNEISEKSEIFDDQFSVERPDGSNFTLKIRSTKLEDSAMYFCASAGFRYNEQFFGPGTRLTVL.

J is TRBJ2-1 and V is TRBV6-1; 12 bases are a match to TRBD2. The trim removed 4 bases at V and 9 bases at J, leaving 10 bases unmatched. This CDR3 has 16 amino acids. CDR1 and CDR2 from the germline V gene are MNHNS and SASEGT. CDR3 nucleotides: TGTGCCAGCAGTGCCTATACTAGCGGGGGGTCTCGTGAGCAGTTCTTC. Translated: CASSAYTSGGSREQFF.

At least ten counts were recorded for this clone. The chain links TRBV2 to TRBJ1-1; D is unresolved. The CDR3 extends over 14 amino acids. Germline assignment: CDR1 SNHLY and CDR2 FYNNEI. With 8 bases removed from V and 0 bases from J, the gap between germline ends came to 13 bases. The CDR3 nucleotides are TGTGCCAGCTGTCCCGGGTCCCTGAACACTGAAGCTTTCTTT. Amino acid sequence: CASCPGSLNTEAFF. Combining the CDR3 with reference TRBV2 and TRBJ1-1 gives the whole variable domain EPEVTQTPSHQVTQMGQEVILRCVPISNHLYFYWYRQILGQKVEFLVSFYNNEISEKSEIFDDQFSVERPDGSNFTLKIRSTKLEDSAMYFCASCPGSLNTEAFFGQGTRLTVV.

This chain connects TRBV4-1 to TRBJ1-1; 11 positions match TRBD1. V gave up 4 bases and J gave up 1 base; unmatched junction bases: 8. There are 17 residues in the CDR3. The germline V gene has CDR1 MGHRA and CDR2 YSYEKL. The CDR3 loop is CASSLVPGQGENTEAFF. CDR3 DNA sequence: TGCGCCAGCAGCCTCGTCCCGGGACAGGGGGAGAACACTGAAGCTTTCTTT.

The CDR3 loop is CASSPHRDSNRKGYTF. CDR3 in DNA: TGTGCCAGCAGTCCTCACCGGGACAGCAATAGGAAGGGCTACACCTTC. This chain connects TRBV27 to TRBJ1-2; 7 bases fit TRBD1. This CDR3 has 16 residues. V lost 5 bases, J lost 8 bases, and 17 bases stayed unmatched. Germline CDR1 reads MNHEY; CDR2 reads SMNVEV (reference sequence).